This T cell receptor beta chain is from a study of human T cells and chemical hapten exposure. Study results and caveats: Expanded TCRs were compared with controls, and the expanded TCRs formed significantly more large CDR3 similarity clusters.

TCRdb processed the RACE reads anew with MiXCR; each CDR3 protein has one entry. Of about 190,000 distinct CDR3 sequences in the sample, more than 20% were seen once. There are many counts of this clonotype. What it binds is not known. The CDR3 covers 12 residues. V dropped 3 bases and J dropped 6 bases, with 3 bases sitting between them. The time point is: patch test 3, about 24 weeks after DPC sensitization. Treatment indicated: therapeutic diphenylcyclopropenone sensitization with weekly scalp DPC. The rearrangement joins TRBV12-3 or TRBV12-4 to TRBJ1-6; D is unresolved. The sample consisted of whole blood, taken in connection with sensitization to the hapten diphenylcyclopropenone (DPC). This sequence was found in a middle-aged woman with alopecia areata. Some clones in this sample may be carry-over from other donors' samples. The CDR3 spells CASSFPNSPLHF. The CDR3 coding sequence is TGTGCCAGCAGTTTCCCTAATTCACCCCTCCACTTT.